This TCR beta chain was sequenced in a study of technical replicates of blood from a few donors. Germline V gene lookup returns CDR1 LGHNT and CDR2 FRNRAP. This CDR3 contains 18 residues. J gave up 5 bases and V 1 base, and 13 bases lay outside the gene matches. The data were produced by immunoSEQ multiplex PCR, yet TCRdb's version contains in-frame clones alone and is incomplete. The sample consists of more than 90,000 clones, roughly 95% of them appearing once. The V gene is TRBV12-5, the J gene TRBJ2-5; TRBD2 matches 10 bases. Sample: T cells isolated from PBMCs. This TCR derives from a human donor in good health. The CDR3 protein is CASGLAPTTSGIAETQYF. The CDR3 nucleotides read TGTGCTAGTGGTTTGGCCCCAACAACTAGCGGGATCGCCGAGACCCAGTACTTC.